These 28 T cell receptor beta chains originate from one sample sequenced in a study of Ad26.COV2.S vaccination and SARS-CoV-2 variants. Documented treatment: roughly 20 received Ad26.COV2.S at low or high dose, single or two shots; several received placebo; per-sample allocation not given. Specimens were obtained on day 63 following the first vaccine or placebo injection. Method: immunoSEQ multiplex PCR; TCRdb's copy keeps in-frame clones and lacks some. The repertoire holds roughly 700,000 clones, about 89% seen once, with approximately 1.5% in the top ten. The starting material was peripheral blood, obtained in a trial of Ad26.COV2.S vaccine versus placebo. The receptors stem from a person aged 18-60 years who received the Ad26.COV2.S COVID-19 vaccine or a placebo.

The rearrangement links TRBV7-9 to TRBJ1-5; 7 nucleotides align to TRBD1. CDR1 and CDR2 (germline): SEHNR, FQNEAQ (reference sequence). The CDR3 spans 14 residues. Losses at the gene ends were 0 bases for V and 7 bases for J; bases not matched to a gene: 3. The CDR3 protein is CASSLAGGRQPQHF. CDR3 DNA: TGTGCCAGCAGCTTAGCAGGGGGCAGGCAGCCCCAGCATTTT. Combining the CDR3 with reference TRBV7-9 and TRBJ1-5 gives the whole variable domain DTGVSQNPRHKITKRGQNVTFRCDPISEHNRLYWYRQTLGQGPEFLTYFQNEAQLEKSRLLSDRFSAERPKGSFSTLEIQRTEQGDSAMYLCASSLAGGRQPQHFGDGTRLSIL.

V and J are TRBV27 and TRBJ2-2; 7 bases fit TRBD2. The CDR3 is 14 amino acids. In germline, CDR1 is MNHEY, CDR2 SMNVEV (reference sequence). After removal of 4 bases from V and 8 bases from J, the junction contained 7 bases not matched to a gene. The CDR3 sequence: CASSSGGGSGELFF. CDR3 DNA sequence: TGTGCCAGCAGTTCTGGAGGCGGGAGTGGGGAGCTGTTTTTT.

The J gene is TRBJ2-5, the V gene TRBV7-9; D not certain. Trimming left V 1 base short and J 4 bases short, with 13 bases between. Germline CDR1 and CDR2: SEHNR and FQNEAQ (reference sequence). This CDR3 is 15 amino acids long. The CDR3 coding sequence is TGTGCCAGCAGCTTAGTAGGTCACCGCCCAGAGACCCAGTACTTC. Protein product: CASSLVGHRPETQYF.

J is TRBJ2-6 and V is TRBV19; tentative D call: TRBD1 (5 bases). V lost 7 bases and J lost 3, with 10 bases in between. Germline V lookup: CDR1 LNHDA, CDR2 SQIVND (reference sequence). CDR3 size: 14 residues. CDR3 in amino acids: CASTDRYGANVLTF. The CDR3 DNA sequence: TGTGCCAGTACCGACAGATATGGGGCCAACGTCCTGACTTTC.

A note on this clone: At the DNA level, this CDR3 is encoded by other sequences in the same sample as well. This sequence joins TRBV29-1 and TRBJ2-7, with 10 bases identical to TRBD1. V shed 2 bases and J 3 bases; nucleotides not matched to a gene: 1. CDR1 is SQVTM and CDR2 is ANQGSEA in the germline V gene. The CDR3 has 13 residues. CDR3 amino acids: CSVERDRGYEQYF. DNA for the CDR3: TGCAGCGTTGAACGGGACAGGGGCTACGAGCAGTACTTC.

This clone has a single count. This chain connects TRBV6-5 to TRBJ2-7; D may be TRBD2 (6 bases). The CDR3 spans 11 residues. Germline CDR1 and CDR2: MNHEY and SVGAGI. V lost 4 bases, J lost 12 bases, and 13 bases lay in between. The CDR3 region is CASSSYGRMYF. The CDR3 DNA is TGTGCCAGCAGTTCCTACGGGAGAATGTACTTC.

This chain uses TRBV7-9 with TRBJ2-1; possibly TRBD1 or TRBD2 for D (7 bases each). In germline, CDR1 is SEHNR, CDR2 FQNEAQ (reference sequence). The CDR3 is 15 amino acids. V was pared by 1 base and J by 8 bases, with 15 bases between. The CDR3 sequence: CASSLVRQGGDEQFF. CDR3 in DNA: TGTGCCAGCAGCTTAGTTAGACAGGGAGGGGATGAGCAGTTCTTC.

This clone was picked up a small number of times. This rearrangement joins TRBV3-1 (or the pseudogene TRBV3-2) to TRBJ1-2, with D perhaps matching TRBD1 (6 bases). V was cut by 1 base and J by 7 bases, with 10 bases left in between. This CDR3 has 13 amino acids. Germline loops: CDR1 LGHDT, CDR2 YNNKEL (reference sequence). The CDR3 reads CASSQVSRGGYTF. In DNA form, the CDR3 reads TGTGCCAGCAGCCAAGTTTCCAGGGGTGGCTACACCTTC.

This rearrangement joins TRBV27 to TRBJ2-5; 14 bases fit TRBD2. The CDR3 consists of 16 residues. The V gene end was trimmed by 5 bases and the J gene end by 3 bases; junction bases not matched to a gene: 5. Germline CDR1 and CDR2: MNHEY and SMNVEV (reference sequence). The CDR3 region has the DNA TGTGCCAGCAGTCCCCCGGGACTAGCGGGGGAAGAGACCCAGTACTTC. Its translation: CASSPPGLAGEETQYF.

Only one count was recorded for this clone. The chain carries TRBV4-2 and TRBJ2-5; 7 nucleotides agree with TRBD1. J gave up 1 base and V 1 base, and 6 bases lay outside the gene matches. The germline gives CDR1 LGHNA, CDR2 YNFKEQ. The CDR3 extends over 16 amino acids. DNA for the CDR3: TGTGCCAGCAGCCAAGTGAGCCCAGGGGGCCAAGAGACCCAGTACTTC. Translating gives CASSQVSPGGQETQYF.

The rearrangement joins TRBV14 to TRBJ2-2; no firm D call. CDR1 and CDR2 (germline): SGHDN, FVKESK. The V end was cut by 1 base, the J end by 5 bases, with 2 bases between. The CDR3 is 12 amino acids. The CDR3: CASSQVTGELFF. The CDR3 DNA reads TGTGCCAGCAGCCAAGTAACCGGGGAGCTGTTTTTT. Using reference TRBV14 and TRBJ2-2 for the parts outside the CDR3, the full variable domain is EAGVTQFPSHSVIEKGQTVTLRCDPISGHDNLYWYRRVMGKEIKFLLHFVKESKQDESGMPNNRFLAERTGGTYSTLKVQPAELEDSGVYFCASSQVTGELFFGEGSRLTVL.

The J gene is TRBJ2-2, the V gene TRBV3-1 (or the pseudogene TRBV3-2); D ambiguous. CDR1 LGHDT and CDR2 YNNKEL come from the germline V gene (reference sequence). The CDR3 has 12 amino acids. V was cut by 3 bases and J by 4 bases, with 3 bases left in between. The CDR3 loop is CASSQITGELFF. The CDR3 bases are TGTGCCAGCAGCCAGATCACCGGGGAGCTGTTTTTT.

The table lists this clone with a few counts. The CDR3 bases are TGTGCCTGGAGTGCCAAAGCGGGAGTCACCTACGAGCAGTACTTC. Protein sequence: CAWSAKAGVTYEQYF. The chain employs TRBV30 and TRBJ2-7; 8 bases align to TRBD2. V trimming: 1 base; J trimming: 2 bases; junction bases outside the gene matches: 7. The CDR3 contains 15 residues. Germline CDR1 and CDR2: GTSNPN and SVGIG (reference sequence).

This chain joins TRBV6-2 or TRBV6-3 and TRBJ2-3; 8 nucleotides agree with TRBD1. V lost 4 bases to trimming and J lost 2 bases; unmatched junction nucleotides: 8. The germline gives CDR1 MNHEY, CDR2 SVGEGT. The CDR3 covers 16 residues. CDR3 protein: CASSSRRTGITDTQYF. CDR3 nucleotide sequence: TGTGCCAGCAGTTCCCGTAGGACAGGGATCACAGATACGCAGTATTTT.

The chain recombines TRBV30 with TRBJ1-1; D uncertain. This CDR3 spans 15 amino acids. The germline V and J ends were trimmed by 4 bases and 0 bases, with 15 bases remaining between them. Germline V gives CDR1 GTSNPN, CDR2 SVGIG (reference sequence). The DNA of the CDR3 is TGTGCCTGGACCCCCGTCGGGCGGTTGAACACTGAAGCTTTCTTT. Its translation is CAWTPVGRLNTEAFF.

V is TRBV15 and J is TRBJ1-3, with a possible D match to TRBD1 (5 bases). The CDR3 is 15 residues long. CDR1 is LNHNV, CDR2 YYDKDF, per germline (reference sequence). V lost 5 bases and J 2 bases, leaving 13 bases between the germline ends. CDR3 in amino acids: CATSPRGGTGNTIYF. CDR3 coding DNA: TGTGCCACCAGCCCCCGTGGGGGAACTGGAAACACCATATATTTT.

The rearrangement joins TRBV6-5 to TRBJ2-5; TRBD1 matches at 9 bases. With 2 bases clipped from V and 5 bases from J, the junction kept 9 bases outside the gene matches. This CDR3 has 16 residues. Germline V gives CDR1 MNHEY, CDR2 SVGAGI. The CDR3 nucleotides are TGTGCCAGCAGTTACGACTTCGGGACAGGGAGGGAGACCCAGTACTTC. Its protein is CASSYDFGTGRETQYF.

The chain couples TRBV7-9 to TRBJ1-3, with TRBD1 as a possible D gene (6 bases). Germline CDR1 reads SEHNR; CDR2 reads FQNEAQ (reference sequence). The CDR3 spans 15 residues. V was trimmed by 5 bases and J by 4 bases, leaving 15 bases between them. CDR3 nucleotide sequence: TGTGCCAGCAGCGTACAGGGAAGTAGCGGAAACACCATATATTTT. Translation gives CASSVQGSSGNTIYF.

The V gene is TRBV6-2 or TRBV6-3, the J gene TRBJ2-7; the D is unclear. This CDR3 has 15 residues. The V gene lost 6 bases and the J gene lost 0 bases, with 15 bases spanning the gap. Germline CDR1 and CDR2: MNHEY and SVGEGT. CDR3 loop: CASSPKGTYSYEQYF. CDR3 bases: TGTGCCAGCAGCCCCAAGGGCACTTACTCCTACGAGCAGTACTTC.

The J gene is TRBJ2-7, the V gene TRBV14; D is ambiguous. The CDR3 sequence is 14 residues long. Trimming pared 0 bases from V and 1 base from J, leaving 7 bases between. Germline V gene sequence: CDR1 SGHDN, CDR2 FVKESK. The CDR3 DNA follows: TGTGCCAGCAGCCAAGACATAGGTTCCTACGAGCAGTACTTC. Translating gives CASSQDIGSYEQYF.

The J gene is TRBJ1-3, the V gene TRBV30; D is undetermined. Trimming pared 5 bases from V and 3 bases from J, leaving 8 bases between. The CDR3 totals 12 residues. Germline V gives CDR1 GTSNPN, CDR2 SVGIG (reference sequence). CDR3 bases: TGTGCCTGGTACTTCGGTGGAAACACCATATATTTT. Translation gives CAWYFGGNTIYF.

The rearrangement uses TRBV2 and TRBJ1-4, with 7 bases matching TRBD1. Germline lookup yields CDR1 SNHLY and CDR2 FYNNEI. V lost 4 bases and J lost 6; bases outside the gene matches: 8. The CDR3 has 15 residues. CDR3: CASSASETGYEKLFF. Here the CDR3 DNA reads TGTGCCAGCAGTGCTTCTGAGACAGGGTATGAAAAACTGTTTTTT.

The chain recombines TRBV9 with TRBJ2-1; perhaps TRBD2 as D (5 bases). The CDR3 loop spans 15 amino acids. The germline V gene has CDR1 SGDLS and CDR2 YYNGEE. V gave up 0 bases and J gave up 0 bases, with 7 bases separating them. The CDR3 nucleotides read TGTGCCAGCAGCGTAGGAGGGATCTCCTACAATGAGCAGTTCTTC. It is translated as CASSVGGISYNEQFF.

This clone was picked up one time. The chain combines TRBV9 with TRBJ2-1; TRBD2 aligns across 12 bases. V lost 0 bases, J lost 8 bases, and 3 bases stayed unmatched. The CDR3 totals 15 residues. The germline V gene encodes CDR1 SGDLS and CDR2 YYNGEE. CDR3 residues: CASSVGTSGIDEQFF. The CDR3 DNA reads TGTGCCAGCAGCGTAGGGACTAGCGGGATTGATGAGCAGTTCTTC. Drawing the rest from reference TRBV9 and TRBJ2-1, the complete variable domain is DSGVTQTPKHLITATGQRVTLRCSPRSGDLSVYWYQQSLDQGLQFLIQYYNGEERAKGNILERFSAQQFPDLHSELNLSSLELGDSALYFCASSVGTSGIDEQFFGPGTRLTVL.

The V gene is TRBV10-3, the J gene TRBJ2-2; D is perhaps TRBD1 (5 bases). CDR1 is ENHRY and CDR2 is SYGVKD in the germline V gene. The V end lost 6 bases, the J end lost 3 bases, and 8 bases lay between the germline ends. The CDR3 spans 13 residues. The CDR3 DNA reads TGTGCCATCAGAGACAGCTACACCGGGGAGCTGTTTTTT. It specifies CAIRDSYTGELFF.

This chain links TRBV3-1 (or the pseudogene TRBV3-2) with TRBJ2-7; 8 bases match TRBD2. Germline-derived CDR1 and CDR2 are LGHDT and YNNKEL (reference sequence). Losses at the gene ends were 4 bases for V and 3 bases for J; bases not matched to a gene: 17. The CDR3 is 18 residues long. The CDR3 DNA reads as TGTGCCAGCAGCCCGCGCGTTCAGAGAACTAGCGGCTTCTACGAGCAGTACTTC. It codes for CASSPRVQRTSGFYEQYF.

V is TRBV9 and J is TRBJ2-5, with D unresolved. CDR3 size: 14 residues. V was cut by 0 bases and J by 2 bases, with 8 bases left in between. Germline V gives CDR1 SGDLS, CDR2 YYNGEE. In DNA, the CDR3 is TGTGCCAGCAGCGTAGAACAGCTACAAGAGACCCAGTACTTC. The encoded protein is CASSVEQLQETQYF.

The CDR3 DNA sequence: TGTGCCAGCAGCCAGGAACTCAGACAGGGGGGTTACGAGCAGTACTTC. Its protein is CASSQELRQGGYEQYF. The chain is built from TRBV4-2 and TRBJ2-7; 9 nucleotides line up with TRBD1. The CDR3 runs 16 residues. Trimming took 3 bases from V and 4 from J; bases not matched to a gene: 10. The germline V gene has CDR1 LGHNA and CDR2 YNFKEQ.